This paragraph covers one T cell receptor (beta chain) sequence. Its antigen is unidentified. Using immunoSEQ multiplex PCR, the repertoire was profiled, and TCRdb retains in-frame clones only, with some absent. Here the sample spans some 30,000 clones, about 90% being singletons. This entry comes from a study of T cells in narcolepsy. At the level of the study: Healthy controls were enrolled alongside patients with narcolepsy type 1 or type 2.

Findings of the study overall: Autoreactive clonotypes reportedly recurred in blood of same and different patients, not controls. Autoreactive HCRT-specific and TRIB2-specific clonotypes were marked in same-patient CSF-versus-blood CD4+ comparisons.

V trimming: 0 bases; J trimming: 5 bases; junction bases outside the gene matches: 6. The CDR3 has 16 amino acids. Germline V gives CDR1 LGHNA, CDR2 YNFKEQ. The V and J genes are TRBV4-2 and TRBJ2-5; the match to TRBD2 covers 10 bases. The receptor was isolated from a human donor in good health. What was sequenced was memory (CD45RA-) CD4+ T cells from blood. The CDR3 sequence: CASSQDWSGGAETQYF. The CDR3 nucleotides read TGTGCCAGCAGCCAAGACTGGAGCGGGGGGGCTGAGACCCAGTACTTC.